The next 3 T cell receptor beta chains were all read from a single sample in a study of T cells in Graves' hyperthyroidism and ophthalmopathy (dated by TCRdb to between 2018 and 2020). Library preparation employed multiplex PCR. Sequencing was carried out with an Illumina HiSeq 2000. TCR beta CDR3 regions were amplified from RNA transcripts. A first-round RT-PCR of the TCR CDR3 used the HTBI primer set with the Qiagen OneStep RT-PCR kit. The raw public data were reprocessed by TCRdb itself: fastp quality trimming at Q25, MiXCR clonotype calling, in-frame beta chains only. Identical CDR3 protein sequences are pooled into one entry, listed with their most common genes and DNA. This sample holds around 300,000 distinct CDR3 sequences; 20% to 25% were observed only once. Roughly 60% of the sample goes to the ten largest clones. The sample consisted of blood. Receptors originate from a man younger than 45 with Graves' ophthalmopathy.

This clonotype was found a few times. V usage is TRBV28 and J usage is TRBJ2-3; TRBD1 aligns across 7 bases. CDR3 length: 16 residues. V lost 5 bases, J lost 1 base, and 9 bases stayed unmatched. The germline V gene encodes CDR1 MDHEN and CDR2 SYDVKM. In DNA, the CDR3 is TGTGCCAGCAGTCCCGCAACAGGGGCTCGCACAGATACGCAGTATTTT. This gives the protein CASSPATGARTDTQYF.

V usage is TRBV7-2 and J usage is TRBJ2-7; D gene ambiguous. V gave up 4 bases and J gave up 4 bases, with 14 bases separating them. This CDR3 is 14 amino acids long. Germline V gene lookup returns CDR1 SGHTA and CDR2 FQGNSA. The CDR3 DNA follows: TGTGCCAGCAGCTCGCCCGGAATTGGTTACGAGCAGTACTTC. This codes for CASSSPGIGYEQYF.

Many counts were recorded for this clonotype. The chain combines TRBV28 with TRBJ2-5, with a weak D call TRBD2 (5 bases). Trimming shortened V by 10 bases and J by 2 bases, and 20 bases separated the two germline ends. This CDR3 comprises 15 residues. Germline CDR1 reads MDHEN; CDR2 reads SYDVKM. This chain's CDR3 is CATLSRLGLQETQYF. CDR3 DNA sequence: TGTGCCACCCTGTCCCGGCTCGGACTGCAAGAGACCCAGTACTTC.